A selection of T cell receptor beta chains follows, all from one sample in a study of spatial heterogeneity in lung cancer. Each CDR3 protein gets one entry after TCRdb re-called the 5' RACE reads with MiXCR. Found here are tens of thousands of distinct CDR3 sequences, around 8.6% of them singletons; the top ten hold about 7%. Material: PBMCs, obtained at surgery. These receptors all come from a male donor with early-stage non-small cell lung cancer. Each CDR3 is given with its conserved first and last residue. Fields, in order: D gene, clone size, V gene, J gene, CDR3 protein, CDR3 DNA. D genes are given only for firm matches. A row's size may be missing; if present it is once, few, many or a size class.

TRBD1	-	TRBV7-3	TRBJ2-2	CASSSTTGGRTGELFF	TGTGCCAGCAGCTCGACGACAGGGGGCCGCACCGGGGAGCTGTTTTTT
TRBD1	-	TRBV10-3	TRBJ1-2	CAISGQGLGLNGYTF	TGTGCCATCAGTGGACAGGGCCTTGGGTTAAATGGCTACACCTTC
-	-	TRBV20-1	TRBJ2-1	CSARTVDGLYNEQFF	TGCAGTGCTAGAACCGTAGACGGCCTCTACAATGAGCAGTTCTTC
-	many	TRBV7-8	TRBJ1-1	CASTQWRNTEAFF	TGTGCCAGCACCCAGTGGAGGAACACTGAAGCTTTCTTT
-	many	TRBV2	TRBJ1-2	CASSEGRTNYGYTF	TGTGCCAGCAGTGAAGGTCGTACTAACTATGGCTACACCTTC
TRBD2	-	TRBV7-8	TRBJ2-2	CASSAFSGSPFTGELFF	TGTGCCAGCAGCGCCTTTAGCGGGAGCCCTTTCACCGGGGAGCTGTTTTTT
TRBD2	many	TRBV27	TRBJ2-1	CASSRLAGVTYNEQFF	TGTGCCAGCAGTCGACTAGCGGGAGTCACCTACAATGAGCAGTTCTTC
TRBD1	-	TRBV2	TRBJ2-1	CASRVDRGRTNEQFF	TGTGCCAGCAGGGTGGACAGGGGGAGGACTAATGAGCAGTTCTTC
TRBD2	-	TRBV4-2	TRBJ2-7	CASSQIGTSGTPAPYEQYF	TGTGCCAGCAGCCAGATCGGGACTAGCGGGACCCCCGCTCCCTACGAGCAGTACTTC
-	few	TRBV3-1	TRBJ1-3	CASSQELLAWSSGNTIYF	TGTGCCAGCAGCCAAGAATTACTGGCCTGGAGCTCTGGAAACACCATATATTTT
TRBD2	few	TRBV7-2	TRBJ2-7	CASSPGLAGVEQYF	TGTGCCAGCAGCCCGGGACTAGCGGGGGTCGAGCAGTACTTC
TRBD2	many	TRBV5-1	TRBJ2-2	CASGGLAGGIGGELFF	TGCGCCAGCGGGGGACTAGCGGGAGGTATCGGCGGGGAGCTGTTTTTT
-	-	TRBV18	TRBJ1-1	CASSPGGLGNTEAFF	TGTGCCAGCTCACCGGGGGGTCTAGGGAACACTGAAGCTTTCTTT
-	many	TRBV2	TRBJ2-3	CASSEQPPPNLIDTQYF	TGTGCCAGCAGTGAACAGCCCCCTCCCAATTTGATTGATACGCAGTATTTT
TRBD2	many	TRBV10-3	TRBJ2-3	CAISDWTSGKEGDTQYF	TGTGCCATCAGTGATTGGACTAGCGGGAAAGAGGGAGATACGCAGTATTTT
TRBD2	-	TRBV5-8	TRBJ2-7	CASSLWPSGPYEQYF	TGTGCCAGCAGCTTGTGGCCTAGCGGCCCTTACGAGCAGTACTTC
-	few	TRBV14	TRBJ2-3	CASSQVVPTNTQYF	TGTGCCAGCAGCCAAGTAGTGCCGACAAATACGCAGTATTTT
-	-	TRBV3-1	TRBJ1-4	CASSQSNEKLFF	TGTGCCAGCAGCCAGAGCAATGAAAAACTGTTTTTT
-	many	TRBV19	TRBJ2-2	CASSPWTVGSGELFF	TGTGCCAGTAGCCCGTGGACCGTCGGGTCCGGGGAGCTGTTTTTT
-	many	TRBV21-1	TRBJ2-7	CASSKDGDYLPYEQYF	TGTGCCAGCAGCAAAGACGGAGACTACCTTCCCTACGAGCAGTACTTC
TRBD1	many	TRBV28	TRBJ1-4	CASSWEGTGNEKLFF	TGTGCCAGCAGTTGGGAAGGGACAGGGAATGAAAAACTGTTTTTT
TRBD1	many	TRBV4-2	TRBJ2-7	CASSPLAGQGAEQYF	TGTGCCAGCAGCCCCTTGGCGGGACAGGGGGCCGAGCAGTACTTC
TRBD2	many	TRBV4-1	TRBJ2-1	CASSQSGTSGTYNEQFF	TGCGCCAGCAGCCAATCAGGGACTAGCGGAACCTACAATGAGCAGTTCTTC
-	many	TRBV5-6	TRBJ2-3	CASRYELTDTQYF	TGTGCCAGCAGATATGAACTAACAGATACGCAGTATTTT
-	many	TRBV30	TRBJ1-4	CAWRIGGGKLFF	TGTGCCTGGAGGATTGGAGGGGGAAAACTGTTTTTT
TRBD1	-	TRBV5-1	TRBJ2-2	CASSFTGGRTGELFF	TGCGCCAGCAGCTTTACAGGGGGAAGAACCGGGGAGCTGTTTTTT
TRBD2	few	TRBV27	TRBJ2-5	CASSLLAGEEETQYF	TGTGCCAGCAGTCTACTGGCGGGAGAGGAAGAGACCCAGTACTTC
-	-	TRBV20-1	TRBJ2-5	CSARDPATGETQYF	TGCAGTGCTAGAGATCCGGCTACCGGGGAGACCCAGTACTTC
-	-	TRBV20-1	TRBJ2-4	CSARDLGPDLAKNIQYF	TGCAGTGCTAGAGATCTAGGACCAGATCTAGCCAAAAACATTCAGTACTTC
TRBD1	many	TRBV7-2	TRBJ1-6	CASSLGTGSSPLHF	TGTGCCAGCAGCTTAGGGACAGGGTCTTCACCCCTCCACTTT
TRBD1	-	TRBV10-3	TRBJ2-1	CAISGTGGGNEQFF	TGTGCCATCAGTGGGACAGGGGGCGGGAATGAGCAGTTCTTC
-	many	TRBV4-3	TRBJ2-5	CASSQGNREETQYF	TGCGCCAGCAGCCAAGGCAACAGGGAGGAGACCCAGTACTTC
-	-	TRBV7-9	TRBJ2-5	CASSLGRLLQETQYF	TGTGCCAGCAGCCTTGGGCGACTCCTTCAAGAGACCCAGTACTTC
-	few	TRBV5-1	TRBJ1-6	CASSLGENSPLHF	TGCGCCAGCAGCTTGGGGGAAAATTCACCCCTCCACTTT
-	many	TRBV12-3/TRBV12-4	TRBJ1-2	CASTQQGSHYGYTF	TGTGCCAGTACCCAGCAGGGGAGCCACTATGGCTACACCTTC
TRBD2	many	TRBV18	TRBJ2-1	CASSPTSGSGNEQFF	TGTGCCAGCTCACCGACTAGCGGGAGTGGGAATGAGCAGTTCTTC
TRBD1	many	TRBV3-1	TRBJ1-2	CASSPRQGADGYTF	TGTGCCAGCAGCCCACGACAGGGCGCAGATGGCTACACCTTC
-	many	TRBV28	TRBJ2-7	CASSFAGPYEQYF	TGTGCCAGCAGTTTCGCTGGCCCCTACGAGCAGTACTTC
TRBD2	few	TRBV7-2	TRBJ2-1	CASSPRRVTSGHEQFF	TGTGCCAGCAGCCCTAGAAGGGTGACTAGCGGCCATGAGCAGTTCTTC
TRBD2	many	TRBV7-9	TRBJ2-1	CASSLGAGGLNEQFF	TGTGCCAGCAGCTTAGGAGCGGGAGGGCTGAATGAGCAGTTCTTC
-	-	TRBV5-6	TRBJ2-1	CASSGNDLSGFF	TGTGCCAGCAGCGGGAACGACCTGTCGGGGTTCTTC
-	few	TRBV4-1	TRBJ1-2	CASSQEGGGKGYTF	TGCGCCAGCAGCCAAGAAGGCGGAGGAAAAGGCTACACCTTC
TRBD2	many	TRBV6-2/TRBV6-3	TRBJ2-5	CASSKGLAETQYF	TGTGCCAGCAGCAAGGGACTAGCGGAGACCCAGTACTTC
-	many	TRBV9	TRBJ2-2	CASSVGWTVTGELFF	TGTGCCAGCAGCGTAGGTTGGACCGTCACCGGGGAGCTGTTTTTT
-	few	TRBV18	TRBJ2-7	CASSPADSYEQYF	TGTGCCAGCTCACCCGCAGACTCCTACGAGCAGTACTTC
-	-	TRBV15	TRBJ1-4	CATSRALTGEKLFF	TGTGCCACCAGCAGAGCTCTCACGGGTGAAAAACTGTTTTTT
-	many	TRBV2	TRBJ2-2	CASSRDTGELFF	TGTGCCAGCAGCCGGGACACCGGGGAGCTGTTTTTT
-	-	TRBV6-6	TRBJ1-2	CASSPYMDYGYTF	TGTGCCAGCAGTCCTTACATGGACTATGGCTACACCTTC
TRBD2	-	TRBV20-1	TRBJ2-7	CSARPWTSGISYEQYF	TGCAGTGCTAGACCCTGGACTAGCGGGATCTCCTACGAGCAGTACTTC